The 23 T cell receptor beta chains given below trace back to one sample, sequenced in a study of shared clonotypes between healthy human individuals. The method was immunoSEQ multiplex PCR; TCRdb's version includes in-frame clones alone and lacks a portion of them. The sample has 1.6 million or so clones, 97% to 99% seen once; the top ten hold roughly 0.36%. Specimen: naive CD4+ T cells sorted from blood. Regarding subset: CD45RA+ positively selected. Every receptor here comes from a young man in good health.

V gene TRBV30 combines with J gene TRBJ1-1; 9 nucleotides match TRBD1. With 3 bases clipped from V and 0 bases from J, the junction kept 8 bases outside the gene matches. The length of the CDR3 is 16 residues. The germline CDR1 and CDR2 sequences are GTSNPN and SVGIG (reference sequence). The CDR3 loop is CAWSALGQGLNTEAFF. CDR3 in DNA: TGTGCCTGGAGCGCCCTGGGACAGGGCCTGAACACTGAAGCTTTCTTT.

The chain is built from TRBV12-1 and TRBJ2-7; whether TRBD2, the table's D call, matches the DNA was not checked. TRBV12-1 counts as a pseudogene. This CDR3 is built from 15 residues. Here the CDR3 reads CASSLGLAGGYEQYF. The DNA for the CDR3 is TGTGCCAGCAGCTTGGGACTAGCGGGAGGCTACGAGCAGTACTTC.

This clone was seen a single time. The V gene is TRBV11-2, the J gene TRBJ2-1; D is tentatively TRBD1 or TRBD2 (6 bases each). Germline V gives CDR1 SGHAT, CDR2 FQNNGV. V lost 1 base to trimming and J lost 10 bases, with 20 bases between them. The CDR3 contains 16 residues. The CDR3 DNA is TGTGCCAGCAGCTTAGCAACTAGCCTAATGGGGGGCGAGCAGTTCTTC. It translates to CASSLATSLMGGEQFF. Together with reference TRBV11-2 and TRBJ2-1, the CDR3 gives the full variable domain: EAGVAQSPRYKIIEKRQSVAFWCNPISGHATLYWYQQILGQGPKLLIQFQNNGVVDDSQLPKDRFSAERLKGVDSTLKIQPAKLEDSAVYLCASSLATSLMGGEQFFGPGTRLTVL.

V usage is TRBV9 and J usage is TRBJ1-4; a possible D gene is TRBD1 (5 bases). CDR3 length: 14 amino acids. CDR1 is SGDLS, CDR2 YYNGEE, per germline. V lost 3 bases, J lost 5 bases, and 11 bases lay in between. The CDR3 bases are TGTGCCAGCAGCGAAGAGGGGTTAAATGAAAAACTGTTTTTT. This translates into CASSEEGLNEKLFF. Based on the CDR3 plus reference TRBV9 and TRBJ1-4, the full variable domain is DSGVTQTPKHLITATGQRVTLRCSPRSGDLSVYWYQQSLDQGLQFLIQYYNGEERAKGNILERFSAQQFPDLHSELNLSSLELGDSALYFCASSEEGLNEKLFFGSGTQLSVL.

V and J are TRBV28 and TRBJ1-2; 7 positions agree with TRBD1. The CDR3 contains 13 residues. The germline gives CDR1 MDHEN, CDR2 SYDVKM. With 5 bases clipped from V and 5 bases from J, the junction kept 5 bases outside the gene matches. CDR3 region: CASSGTEYYGYTF. The DNA of the CDR3 is TGTGCCAGCAGTGGGACAGAGTATTATGGCTACACCTTC.

The chain couples TRBV7-2 to TRBJ2-5; no definite D call. CDR3 length equals 13 residues. Trimming stripped 0 bases from V and 5 bases from J, with 7 bases between. CDR1 is SGHTA, CDR2 FQGNSA, per germline. CDR3 sequence reads: CASSLATPETQYF. The CDR3 nucleotides are TGTGCCAGCAGCTTAGCTACCCCCGAGACCCAGTACTTC.

The chain recombines TRBV7-9 with TRBJ1-4; TRBD1 might be the D (5 bases). Between the trimmed V and J ends, which lost 1 base and 0 bases, there was a span of 12 bases. There are 17 residues in the CDR3. Per germline, CDR1 SEHNR and CDR2 FQNEAQ (reference sequence). CDR3 DNA sequence: TGTGCCAGCAGCTTAGTCGGGGGGATTGCAACTAATGAAAAACTGTTTTTT. Translated, it gives CASSLVGGIATNEKLFF.

The chain couples TRBV19 to TRBJ1-5, with a weak D call TRBD1 (6 bases). Germline V CDR1 and CDR2: LNHDA, SQIVND (reference sequence). V was pared by 7 bases and J by 4 bases, with 23 bases between. The length of the CDR3 is 17 residues. The CDR3 DNA follows: TGTGCCAGTATCCCGAATCCAGGGGTCGGGGTAAATCAGCCCCAGCATTTT. As protein: CASIPNPGVGVNQPQHF.

This clone has only one observation. The chain couples TRBV9 to TRBJ2-7, with D possibly TRBD2 on 6 matching bases. Germline V lookup: CDR1 SGDLS, CDR2 YYNGEE. This CDR3 has 13 amino acids. V shed 3 bases and J shed 5 bases, with 12 bases lying between them. As DNA, the CDR3 is TGTGCCAGCAGCGGAACTAGCATCCACGAGCAGTACTTC. As protein: CASSGTSIHEQYF.

This sequence joins TRBV28 and TRBJ2-2; D not resolved. Germline V CDR1 and CDR2: MDHEN, SYDVKM. The CDR3 extends over 13 amino acids. The V gene lost 5 bases and the J gene lost 1 base, with 5 bases spanning the gap. The CDR3 sequence: CASSTRNTGELFF. The CDR3, as DNA: TGTGCCAGCAGTACAAGGAACACCGGGGAGCTGTTTTTT.

The rearrangement links TRBV2 to TRBJ2-1; TRBD2 might be the D (5 bases). Looked up from germline, CDR1 is SNHLY and CDR2 is FYNNEI. The CDR3 extends over 14 amino acids. V lost 6 bases to trimming and J lost 5 bases, with 14 bases between them. The CDR3 loop is CASRKLDGHNEQFF. The CDR3 DNA is TGTGCCAGCAGGAAACTAGACGGTCACAATGAGCAGTTCTTC.

The V gene is TRBV5-6, the J gene TRBJ1-3, with D maybe TRBD1 (5 bases). There are 15 residues in the CDR3. Trimming cost V 4 bases and J 5 bases, with 16 bases left between them. Germline V gives CDR1 SGHDT, CDR2 YYEEEE. The CDR3 protein is CASSPPGPTRNTIYF. The CDR3 region has the DNA TGTGCCAGCAGCCCTCCGGGACCGACAAGAAACACCATATATTTT.

This chain connects TRBV6-1 to TRBJ1-3; D remains ambiguous. Germline V gene lookup returns CDR1 MNHNS and CDR2 SASEGT. V was pared by 1 base and J by 10 bases, with 11 bases between. The CDR3 sequence is 13 residues long. DNA for the CDR3: TGTGCCAGCAGTGAAGGCTTTACAGCAACCATATATTTT. Its translation: CASSEGFTATIYF.

The genes are TRBV10-3 and TRBJ1-2; 7 nucleotides align to TRBD1. CDR3 size: 14 residues. V trimming: 4 bases; J trimming: 6 bases; junction bases outside the gene matches: 8. Germline V gene sequence: CDR1 ENHRY, CDR2 SYGVKD. CDR3 residues: CAISGWDRGDGYTF. The CDR3, as DNA: TGTGCCATCAGTGGATGGGACAGAGGCGATGGCTACACCTTC.

CDR3 bases: TGTGCCAGCTCACCGTACACACCACCCTCTGGAAACACCATATATTTT. It is translated as CASSPYTPPSGNTIYF. This chain uses TRBV18 with TRBJ1-3; D not resolved. V lost 3 bases and J 0 bases, leaving 12 bases between the germline ends. This CDR3 comprises 16 residues. Germline CDR1 reads KGHSH; CDR2 reads LQKENI.

Points on this clone: In the same sample, other DNA sequences code for this CDR3. This chain joins TRBV5-6 and TRBJ1-5; D unresolved. This CDR3 region has 12 residues. The germline gives CDR1 SGHDT, CDR2 YYEEEE. Trimming removed 1 base from V and 6 bases from J, with 5 bases in between. CDR3 bases: TGTGCCAGCAGCTTGCGGGGTCAGCCCCAGCATTTT. Its translation: CASSLRGQPQHF.

The CDR3 spells CASSPRGGGNTIYF. In DNA, the CDR3 is TGTGCCAGCAGCCCCCGTGGGGGAGGAAACACCATATATTTT. The chain recombines TRBV7-9 with TRBJ1-3; TRBD1 is a possible D gene (5 bases). Trimming stripped 5 bases from V and 4 bases from J, with 12 bases between. The CDR3 has 14 residues. The germline V gene encodes CDR1 SEHNR and CDR2 FQNEAQ (reference sequence).

To note about this clone: One end of the junction is discordant with germline, which a read error may explain. The J gene is TRBJ2-1, the V gene TRBV4-3, with D perhaps matching TRBD1 (5 bases). CDR1 is LGHNA, CDR2 YSLEER, per germline. This CDR3 is 16 amino acids long. The DNA of the CDR3 is TGCGCCAGCAGACAAGTCTACAGGAATCCCTACAATGAGCAGTTCTTC. Its protein is CASRQVYRNPYNEQFF.

V and J are TRBV13 and TRBJ2-7; 7 bases match TRBD1. The V gene's germline CDR1 is PRHDT and CDR2 FYEKMQ (reference sequence). CDR3 size: 13 residues. J lost 4 bases, V lost 5 bases, and 5 bases had no gene match. The CDR3 DNA is TGTGCCAGCAGCACAGGGACAGATTACGAGCAGTACTTC. Amino acid sequence: CASSTGTDYEQYF. Filled out from reference TRBV13 and TRBJ2-7, the complete variable domain reads AAGVIQSPRHLIKEKRETATLKCYPIPRHDTVYWYQQGPGQDPQFLISFYEKMQSDKGSIPDRFSAQQFSDYHSELNMSSLELGDSALYFCASSTGTDYEQYFGPGTRLTVT.

The V and J genes are TRBV18 and TRBJ1-2; D perhaps matches TRBD1 (6 bases). The CDR3 spans 15 residues. Per germline, CDR1 KGHSH and CDR2 LQKENI. Trimming left V 3 bases short and J 4 bases short, with 15 bases between. The CDR3 DNA sequence: TGTGCCAGCTCACCTTCAGGGGATATTGGCTATGGCTACACCTTC. Translating it yields CASSPSGDIGYGYTF.

This chain connects TRBV15 to TRBJ1-4; D is undetermined. Per germline, CDR1 LNHNV and CDR2 YYDKDF (reference sequence). The CDR3 is made up of 15 amino acids. Trimming removed 1 base from V and 8 bases from J, with 14 bases in between. For the CDR3, the DNA is TGTGCCACCAGCAGAGTGGCAGTGTACGACGAAAAACTGTTTTTT. This codes for CATSRVAVYDEKLFF.

The chain has TRBV5-6 and TRBJ2-1; no clear D gene. The CDR3 has 15 amino acids. With 2 bases removed from V and 0 bases from J, the gap between germline ends came to 9 bases. Per germline, CDR1 SGHDT and CDR2 YYEEEE. The CDR3 coding sequence is TGTGCCAGCAGCTTTCGGCGGTACTCCTACAATGAGCAGTTCTTC. It is translated as CASSFRRYSYNEQFF.

V is TRBV5-4 and J is TRBJ1-2, with D tentatively TRBD1 (5 bases). CDR1 and CDR2 from the germline V gene are SGHNT and YYREEE (reference sequence). V gave up 3 bases and J gave up 2 bases, with 17 bases separating them. The CDR3 length is 16 residues. The CDR3 DNA follows: TGTGCCAGCAGCTCCCTGGGGAGGGGAAGCAACTATGGCTACACCTTC. This codes for CASSSLGRGSNYGYTF.